The 24 T cell receptor beta chains reported below all come from one sample, sequenced in a study of blood T cell repertoires in COVID-19. Here immunoSEQ multiplex PCR was the method, and the copy in TCRdb shows in-frame clones only, minus some. The sample lists more than 110,000 clones, 85% to 90% occurring once. The sample taken for sequencing was peripheral blood. All receptors derive from a woman aged 40 to 55 with acute or convalescent COVID-19.

The chain recombines TRBV7-2 with TRBJ2-2, with D possibly TRBD1 on 6 matching bases. Germline assignment: CDR1 SGHTA and CDR2 FQGNSA. The CDR3 loop spans 15 amino acids. V was cut by 2 bases and J by 1 base, with 8 bases left in between. The CDR3 bases are TGTGCCAGCAGCTTAAGGACAGAGAACACCGGGGAGCTGTTTTTT. Translated: CASSLRTENTGELFF.

The V gene is TRBV27, the J gene TRBJ1-5; 8 bases fit TRBD1. Germline-derived CDR1 and CDR2 are MNHEY and SMNVEV (reference sequence). Losses at the gene ends were 6 bases for V and 4 bases for J; bases not matched to a gene: 8. The CDR3 contains 15 residues. CDR3 region: CASSTGGTGNQPQHF. The CDR3 DNA is TGTGCCAGCAGCACCGGAGGGACAGGAAATCAGCCCCAGCATTTT.

The chain couples TRBV6-5 to TRBJ1-1, with 8 bases identical to TRBD1. This CDR3 is 12 amino acids long. Trimming cost V 5 bases and J 6 bases; bases outside gene matches: 2. Germline CDR1 is MNHEY and CDR2 is SVGAGI. The CDR3 here is CASSRTGSEAFF. CDR3 nucleotides: TGTGCCAGCAGTCGGACAGGGTCTGAAGCTTTCTTT.

This chain uses TRBV5-1 with TRBJ2-2, with D possibly matching TRBD2 (5 bases). Germline CDR1 SGHRS, CDR2 YFSETQ. The CDR3 runs to 14 residues. The V end lost 0 bases, the J end lost 7 bases, and 10 bases lay between the germline ends. The CDR3 coding sequence is TGCGCCAGCAGCTTGGCCGGGGTAGTCGGGGAGCTGTTTTTT. Its translation is CASSLAGVVGELFF. The whole variable domain, filled in from reference TRBV5-1 and TRBJ2-2, reads KAGVTQTPRYLIKTRGQQVTLSCSPISGHRSVSWYQQTPGQGLQFLFEYFSETQRNKGNFPGRFSGRQFSNSRSEMNVSTLELGDSALYLCASSLAGVVGELFFGEGSRLTVL.

V and J are TRBV4-2 and TRBJ2-7; TRBD1 is a possible D gene (6 bases). CDR1 LGHNA and CDR2 YNFKEQ come from the germline V gene. Deletions cut 4 bases from V and 7 bases from J, with 17 bases between. The CDR3 length is 14 residues. CDR3 amino acids: CASSPARGGVEQYF. CDR3 nucleotide sequence: TGTGCCAGCAGCCCCGCGCGTGGGGGCGTGGAGCAGTACTTC.

The chain carries TRBV5-1 and TRBJ2-7; 10 positions match TRBD2. The CDR3 has 14 residues. Germline CDR1 SGHRS, CDR2 YFSETQ. With V trimmed by 3 bases and J by 4 bases, 4 bases remained unmatched. Here the CDR3 reads CASSWASGSYEQYF. CDR3 nucleotide sequence: TGCGCCAGCAGCTGGGCTAGCGGGAGTTACGAGCAGTACTTC.

This clone is a singleton in its sample. The chain employs TRBV3-1 (or the pseudogene TRBV3-2) and TRBJ2-7, with 9 bases identical to TRBD2. Germline CDR1 reads LGHDT; CDR2 reads YNNKEL (reference sequence). This CDR3 is built from 15 residues. Trimming removed 4 bases from V and 5 bases from J; junction bases left unmatched: 9. CDR3 bases: TGTGCCAGCAGCCCACGCGGGGGGGGCCTGAACGAGCAGTACTTC. Amino acid sequence: CASSPRGGGLNEQYF.

The V gene is TRBV2, the J gene TRBJ1-5, with a weak D call TRBD1 (5 bases). The germline V gene has CDR1 SNHLY and CDR2 FYNNEI. CDR3 length: 15 residues. V dropped 1 base and J dropped 2 bases, with 9 bases sitting between them. The DNA for the CDR3 is TGTGCCAGCAGTGAAGGGGGCGCGGGCAATCAGCCCCAGCATTTT. It specifies CASSEGGAGNQPQHF.

The genes are TRBV27 and TRBJ2-1; a possible D gene is TRBD2 (6 bases). Trimming cost V 6 bases and J 3 bases, with 15 bases left between them. Germline loops: CDR1 MNHEY, CDR2 SMNVEV (reference sequence). The CDR3 consists of 15 residues. The CDR3 protein is CASSHGGPIYNEQFF. CDR3 sequence (DNA): TGTGCCAGCAGCCACGGGGGTCCAATCTACAATGAGCAGTTCTTC.

The chain combines TRBV3-1 (or the pseudogene TRBV3-2) with TRBJ2-2, with 9 bases matching TRBD2. CDR3 size: 16 residues. Germline assignment: CDR1 LGHDT and CDR2 YNNKEL (reference sequence). Trimming at V came to 5 bases and at J to 7 bases, leaving 11 bases not matched to a gene. The CDR3 bases are TGTGCCAGCAGCACTCCGGGACTAGCTGTGGGCGGGGAGCTGTTTTTT. It encodes CASSTPGLAVGGELFF.

This clone was counted only a few times. V gene TRBV7-2 combines with J gene TRBJ2-7; TRBD2 might be the D (5 bases). Germline CDR1 and CDR2: SGHTA and FQGNSA. With 5 bases removed from V and 6 bases from J, the gap between germline ends came to 14 bases. The CDR3 extends over 13 amino acids. The CDR3 coding sequence is TGTGCCAGCAGCCCCCTGTCGGGATCCGAGCAGTACTTC. Its translation: CASSPLSGSEQYF.

CDR3 amino acids: CASSLAASGRGEQYF. For the CDR3, the DNA is TGTGCCAGCAGCTTGGCAGCTAGCGGGAGAGGCGAGCAGTACTTC. This chain links TRBV7-9 with TRBJ2-7, with TRBD2 matching 10 bases. Germline values: CDR1 SEHNR, CDR2 FQNEAQ (reference sequence). The CDR3 runs to 15 residues. V lost 3 bases to trimming and J lost 6 bases; unmatched junction nucleotides: 8.

The chain is built from TRBV28 and TRBJ1-3; 7 nucleotides match TRBD1. CDR3 length equals 14 residues. Germline V gene data show CDR1 as MDHEN and CDR2 as SYDVKM. V dropped 5 bases and J dropped 14; count of bases not matched to a gene: 15. This CDR3 is CASSLGTVPWGVYF. DNA of the CDR3: TGTGCCAGCAGTCTAGGGACAGTCCCGTGGGGGGTATATTTT.

The J gene is TRBJ1-2, the V gene TRBV6-5; D possibly corresponds to TRBD1 (5 bases). Trimming cost V 6 bases and J 0 bases, with 8 bases left between them. Germline V gene sequence: CDR1 MNHEY, CDR2 SVGAGI. The CDR3 has 13 residues. CDR3 coding DNA: TGTGCCAGCAGGGACAACGCTAACTATGGCTACACCTTC. Translated, it gives CASRDNANYGYTF.

The CDR3 nucleotides are TGCAGCGTCGGGGACACTGAAGCTTTCTTT. It encodes CSVGDTEAFF. The chain combines TRBV29-1 with TRBJ1-1, with D unclear. The CDR3 totals 10 residues. Trimming took 6 bases from V and 3 from J, leaving 5 bases between them. Germline loops: CDR1 SQVTM, CDR2 ANQGSEA.

The CDR3 bases are TGTGCCAGCACATACACAGGGAGCACCGGGGAGCTGTTTTTT. It codes for CASTYTGSTGELFF. V gene TRBV27 combines with J gene TRBJ2-2, with D possibly matching TRBD1 (6 bases). CDR3 size: 14 residues. Germline loops: CDR1 MNHEY, CDR2 SMNVEV (reference sequence). Trimming pared 7 bases from V and 4 bases from J, leaving 13 bases between.

The DNA of the CDR3 is TGTGCCAGCAGCGTGACAGGGGGCTTTTGGGATGAGCAGTTCTTC. Residues: CASSVTGGFWDEQFF. The chain joins TRBV28 to TRBJ2-1; 10 nucleotides match TRBD1. Per germline, CDR1 MDHEN and CDR2 SYDVKM. The J segment lost 8 bases and the V segment lost 6 bases, leaving 10 bases of the junction unmatched. CDR3 length: 15 residues. The full variable domain, with the rest looked up from reference TRBV28 and TRBJ2-1, is DVKVTQSSRYLVKRTGEKVFLECVQDMDHENMFWYRQDPGLGLRLIYFSYDVKMKEKGDIPEGYSVSREKKERFSLILESASTNQTSMYLCASSVTGGFWDEQFFGPGTRLTVL.

The chain employs TRBV5-6 and TRBJ2-3; a possible D gene is TRBD1 (6 bases). This CDR3 has 14 amino acids. Looked up from germline, CDR1 is SGHDT and CDR2 is YYEEEE. Trimming cost V 4 bases and J 4 bases, with 13 bases left between them. CDR3 in amino acids: CASSRGIWPDTQYF. The CDR3 coding sequence is TGTGCCAGCAGCAGGGGGATCTGGCCAGATACGCAGTATTTT.

The V gene is TRBV5-1, the J gene TRBJ1-3; TRBD1 is a possible D gene (6 bases). This CDR3 region has 15 residues. Germline V gene data show CDR1 as SGHRS and CDR2 as YFSETQ. Trimming took off 2 bases at V and 2 bases at J, with 11 bases between the two ends. Here the CDR3 DNA reads TGCGCCAGCAGCTTTACAGGGACGGCTGGAAACACCATATATTTT. Protein: CASSFTGTAGNTIYF.

The genes are TRBV29-1 and TRBJ2-2; D is possibly TRBD2 (6 bases). The CDR3 loop spans 15 amino acids. The V and J ends lost 5 bases and 4 bases respectively, with 17 bases between them. Germline values: CDR1 SQVTM, CDR2 ANQGSEA. The CDR3 region has the DNA TGCAGCGTTATTCCAGGAGGGCAGATCACCGGGGAGCTGTTTTTT. It yields the protein CSVIPGGQITGELFF.

The chain couples TRBV6-2 or TRBV6-3 to TRBJ2-3, with 8 bases that match TRBD2. The CDR3 is 15 amino acids. Germline lookup yields CDR1 MNHEY and CDR2 SVGEGT. Unmatched junction bases numbered 5, after V lost 6 bases and J lost 0 bases. The CDR3 sequence: CASSPGLVSTDTQYF. The CDR3 bases are TGTGCCAGCAGCCCGGGACTAGTTAGCACAGATACGCAGTATTTT.

Concerning this clone: A junction boundary mismatches the germline segment, possibly from a read error. The chain carries TRBV7-7 and TRBJ2-3, with TRBD1 matching 9 bases. Germline loops: CDR1 SSHAT, CDR2 FNYEAQ (reference sequence). The CDR3 loop spans 14 amino acids. The CDR3 is CASSLQGAGDTQYF. CDR3 sequence (DNA): TGTGCTAGCAGCTTACAGGGGGCAGGAGATACGCAGTATTTT.

V is TRBV27 and J is TRBJ1-5, with a possible D match to TRBD1 (5 bases). In germline, CDR1 is MNHEY, CDR2 SMNVEV (reference sequence). V was clipped by 6 bases and J by 5 bases, with 14 bases between them. The CDR3 has 14 residues. The CDR3 region has the DNA TGTGCCAGCAGACTCCAGGGAGGACATCAGCCCCAGCATTTT. Its protein is CASRLQGGHQPQHF.

The rearrangement uses TRBV4-1 and TRBJ2-7; 7 nucleotides line up with TRBD1. This CDR3 contains 14 residues. Germline V gene data show CDR1 as MGHRA and CDR2 as YSYEKL. The J segment lost 2 bases and the V segment lost 5 bases, leaving 6 bases of the junction unmatched. The CDR3 protein is CASSGEQGPYEQYF. CDR3 nucleotide sequence: TGCGCCAGCAGCGGTGAACAGGGGCCCTACGAGCAGTACTTC.